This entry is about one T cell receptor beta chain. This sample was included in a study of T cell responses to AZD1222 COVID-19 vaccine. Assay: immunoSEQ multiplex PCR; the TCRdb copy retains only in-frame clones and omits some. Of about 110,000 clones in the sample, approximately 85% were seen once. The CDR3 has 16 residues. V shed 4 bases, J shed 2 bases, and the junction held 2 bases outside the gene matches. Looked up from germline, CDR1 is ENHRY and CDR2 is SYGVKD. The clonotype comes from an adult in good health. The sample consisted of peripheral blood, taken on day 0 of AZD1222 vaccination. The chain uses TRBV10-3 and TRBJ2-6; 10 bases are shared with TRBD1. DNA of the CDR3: TGTGCCATCAGTGCTGGACAGGGGGCTGGGGCCAACGTCCTGACTTTC. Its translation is CAISAGQGAGANVLTF.